This TCR beta chain was identified during a study of T-cell reconstitution after alpha-beta-depleted transplantation in children. General observations from the study: T cells produced anew were the main source of T-cell counts and diversity one year after transplant. Two months or so post-transplant, alpha-beta T cells reportedly derived from several hundred expanded graft clones.

Details on this clonotype: Its antigen is still unknown. A read error may produce the germline difference seen at one junction end.

Unique molecular identifiers were incorporated into the prepared TCRbeta library. MiXCR, applied by TCRdb to the PCR reads, yields one record per CDR3 protein. The repertoire includes 300,000 to 400,000 distinct CDR3 sequences, 15% to 20% of them detected once, and about 41% sits in the top ten. Looked up from germline, CDR1 is MDHEN and CDR2 is SYDVKM. The CDR3 covers 17 residues. The sequencing used PBMCs, mostly from graft donor cells, collected 360 days after TCRalphabeta/CD19-depleted stem cell transplant. The sequence came from a male patient aged 2-15 years who had a stem cell transplant for acute lymphoblastic leukemia, so the T cells may come from the graft donor. V gene TRBV28 combines with J gene TRBJ2-2; TRBD1 aligns across 9 bases. The CDR3 DNA sequence: TGTGTCAGCAGTTTTGGTGGACAGGGGACGAACACCGGGGAGCTGTTTTTT. Protein: CVSSFGGQGTNTGELFF.